The sample holds many counts of the clone carrying this T cell receptor (beta chain). Regions amplified from RNA transcripts were the TCR beta CDR3 regions. TCR CDR3 regions were first amplified by RT-PCR with HTBI primers. Each CDR3 protein is one row after TCRdb ran MiXCR on the multiplex PCR reads. Among more than 500,000 distinct CDR3 sequences listed, roughly 50% were seen once. The data stem from a study of T cells in Graves' hyperthyroidism and ophthalmopathy. Per the germline V gene, CDR1 is SNHLY and CDR2 is FYNNEI. Between the trimmed V and J ends, which lost 6 bases and 2 bases, there was a span of 10 bases. The CDR3 consists of 13 residues.

Sequencing was done on a sample of peripheral blood or thyroid tissue (not recorded which). The receptor's source is an adult woman with Graves' disease, either hyperthyroidism or ophthalmopathy (not recorded which). The rearrangement joins TRBV2 to TRBJ1-1, with D unclear. This chain's CDR3 is CASSRGQNTEAFF. CDR3 nucleotide sequence: TGTGCCAGCAGCCGCGGCCAAAACACTGAAGCTTTCTTT.